This TCR beta chain was sequenced during a study of OX40 agonist ivuxolimab in advanced cancers. Whole-study context: Patients enrolled in dose escalation were diagnosed with hepatocellular carcinoma, melanoma, renal cell or head and neck cancer. Study-wide findings and caveats: Both blood CD4+ and CD8+ T cells showed clonal growth by week 6 at 0.1 to 3.0 mg/kg. Some patients without response likewise showed low normalized clonal expansion.

The CDR3 spans 17 residues. V was trimmed by 6 bases and J by 7 bases, leaving 25 bases between them. Germline V gene data show CDR1 as MGHRA and CDR2 as YSYEKL. Profiled with immunoSEQ multiplex PCR; TCRdb holds only in-frame clones, not every one. The sample consists of tens of thousands of clones, around nine tenths of them appearing once. About this clone: What it binds is unknown.

This material consisted of CD4+ or CD8+ T cells sorted from blood, taken in a trial of the OX40 agonist ivuxolimab. V is TRBV4-1 and J is TRBJ2-1; possible D gene TRBD2, 6 bases. This sequence originates from an adult with an advanced solid tumor such as melanoma, head and neck, liver or kidney cancer. The CDR3 sequence is CASSTSVTSLGGNEQFF. The CDR3 DNA reads TGCGCCAGCAGTACATCCGTTACTAGCCTGGGGGGTAATGAGCAGTTCTTC.